This record covers a single T cell receptor (beta chain). Its antigen is unidentified. The identical CDR3 is also encoded by other nucleotide sequences in the sample. The sample originates from a study of T cell responses to AZD1222 COVID-19 vaccine. Assay: immunoSEQ multiplex PCR; the TCRdb copy retains only in-frame clones and omits some. The repertoire holds about 140,000 clones, with 90% as singletons. Broader study findings: Repertoires in all cases were sampled only once the peak T cell response had passed.

V gave up 6 bases and J gave up 3 bases, with 11 bases separating them. The germline CDR1 and CDR2 sequences are LNHDA and SQIVND (reference sequence). The length of the CDR3 is 13 residues. The starting material was peripheral blood, obtained on day 0 of AZD1222 vaccination. J is TRBJ1-1 and V is TRBV19; D might be TRBD1 (6 bases). The sequence came from an adult in good health. For the CDR3, the DNA is TGTGCCAGTAGCTCGACAGGAGACACTGAAGCTTTCTTT. Translated, it gives CASSSTGDTEAFF.